The rows below give T cell receptor beta chains drawn from one sample of a study of somatic mutations in cytotoxic T cells in rheumatoid arthritis. Clones were sequenced by immunoSEQ multiplex PCR, and TCRdb holds only the in-frame ones, with some missing. The sample carries about 25,000 clones, around 76% recorded once. Sample: CD8+ T cells sorted from blood. These receptors were taken from a man aged 45-60 years in good health. Each CDR3 is given with its conserved first and last residue. The order of the fields is D gene, clone size, V gene, J gene, CDR3 DNA, CDR3 protein. The D gene is left open where the match is weak. Clone size is stated in some rows and not others, as once, few, many or a class when expanded.

>TRBD2|-|TRBV10-2|TRBJ2-5
TGCGCCAGCACCGTAGCGGGAGGGGAGACCCAGTACTTC
CASTVAGGETQYF
>-|-|TRBV4-1|TRBJ1-1
TGCGCCAGCAGCCAAGCCGGGACAAACACTGAAGCTTTCTTT
CASSQAGTNTEAFF
>TRBD2|few|TRBV4-1|TRBJ2-7
TGCGCCAGCAGCCAAACTAGCGGCTCCACCTACGAGCAGTACTTC
CASSQTSGSTYEQYF
>TRBD2|-|TRBV5-6|TRBJ2-7
TGTGCCAGCAGCTTACTAGCGGGAGCCCCTGAGAGCTCCTACGAGCAGTACTTC
CASSLLAGAPESSYEQYF
>-|-|TRBV30|TRBJ2-7
TGTGCCTGGAGTGTTCGGGGGATCTACGAGCAGTACTTC
CAWSVRGIYEQYF
>-|-|TRBV4-1|TRBJ1-5
TGCGCCAGCAGCCAAGAGGTGCAGGGGAATCAGCCCCAGCATTTT
CASSQEVQGNQPQHF
>-|-|TRBV27|TRBJ1-2
TGTGCCAGCAGTTTCTCGCCCGAGGACGGCTACACCTTC
CASSFSPEDGYTF
>TRBD1|-|TRBV4-1|TRBJ1-5
TGCGCCAGCAGCCCTCAGGGGGCAGCTCAGCCCCAGCATTTT
CASSPQGAAQPQHF
>-|few|TRBV7-9|TRBJ2-7
TGTGCCAGCAGCTTGGTGGCTACAGCGACGATCTACGAGCAGTACTTC
CASSLVATATIYEQYF
>-|-|TRBV2|TRBJ2-2
TGTGCCAGCCTTGGGGGACTCCTCCTTGCCGGGGAGCTGTTTTTT
CASLGGLLLAGELFF
>-|-|TRBV2|TRBJ1-3
TGTGCCAGCAGACGCTCTGGAAACACCATATATTTT
CASRRSGNTIYF
>-|-|TRBV6-1|TRBJ2-1
TGTGCCAGCAGTGATGTACGAAGCTCCTACAATGAGCAGTTCTTC
CASSDVRSSYNEQFF
>-|-|TRBV7-9|TRBJ1-3
TGTGCCAGCAGCTTACCCATCGCGGCAACCTTCTCTGGAAACACCATATATTTT
CASSLPIAATFSGNTIYF
>-|once|TRBV7-9|TRBJ2-1
TGTGCCAGCAGCGGGGGCCATACCTCCTACAATGAGCAGTTCTTC
CASSGGHTSYNEQFF
>TRBD1|-|TRBV6-5|TRBJ1-2
TGTGCCACCAGACTCCGACAGGGGGCGCGCTATGGCTACACCTTC
CATRLRQGARYGYTF
>-|-|TRBV2|TRBJ2-7
TGTGCCAGCAGCCAACGGGGGTTCTCCTACGAGCAGTACTTC
CASSQRGFSYEQYF
>TRBD2|few|TRBV7-8|TRBJ2-1
TGTGCCAGCAGCTTAGCCAGACTAGCGGGAGCAGACAATGAGCAGTTCTTC
CASSLARLAGADNEQFF
>-|-|TRBV7-9|TRBJ1-1
TGTGCCAGCAGCTTACTCGGGACGAACACTGAAGCTTTCTTT
CASSLLGTNTEAFF
>TRBD2|-|TRBV7-8|TRBJ2-1
TGTGCCAGCAACACCGCGACTAGCGGGAGGGGCTCCTACAATGAGCAGTTCTTC
CASNTATSGRGSYNEQFF
>-|-|TRBV6-6|TRBJ1-2
TGTGCCAGCAGTTACGGGCAGGGGATCGATGGCTACACCTTC
CASSYGQGIDGYTF
>-|few|TRBV6-5|TRBJ1-1
TGTGCAAGTTTTCAGGGGATGAACACTGAAGCTTTCTTT
CASFQGMNTEAFF
>TRBD2|-|TRBV5-6|TRBJ2-7
TGTGCCAGCAGCTCGCGGGGACTAGCGGGAGGGCTCCCCTACGAGCAGTACTTC
CASSSRGLAGGLPYEQYF
>TRBD1|-|TRBV7-9|TRBJ1-2
TGTGCCAGCAGCACCCGGGACAGGGGATTTGGCTACACCTTC
CASSTRDRGFGYTF
>-|-|TRBV6-6|TRBJ1-2
TGTGCCAGCAGTTACTCGAATGCAGCTAACTATGGCTACACCTTC
CASSYSNAANYGYTF
>-|-|TRBV9|TRBJ2-1
TGTGCCAGCGGGGGCACGGATGAGCAGTTCTTC
CASGGTDEQFF
>-|-|TRBV5-8|TRBJ1-1
TGTGCCAGCAGCTTGCCGGGCTCCCCGCTCGCTTTCTTT
CASSLPGSPLAFF
>-|-|TRBV29-1|TRBJ2-7
TGCAGCGTTGAAGAGGGGTCGGGAAGGGCCCCCTACGAGCAGTACTTC
CSVEEGSGRAPYEQYF
>TRBD1|-|TRBV2|TRBJ1-2
TGTGCCAGCAAGGGTTCGGACAGGGGTCTCTATGGCTACACCTTC
CASKGSDRGLYGYTF
>-|-|TRBV27|TRBJ2-1
TGTGCCAGCAGTTTAAACCAATACAATGAGCAGTTCTTC
CASSLNQYNEQFF
>-|-|TRBV28|TRBJ2-7
TGTGCCAGCAGCCCTGACAGTAACCACGAGCAGTACTTC
CASSPDSNHEQYF
>-|-|TRBV11-3|TRBJ2-7
TGTGCCAGCAGCTCTCCGGGAAATTCCTACGAGCAGTACTTC
CASSSPGNSYEQYF
>TRBD1|-|TRBV9|TRBJ2-7
TGTGCCAGCAGCGTAGCCGGGCAGGGGGCTTTCTACGAGCAGTACTTC
CASSVAGQGAFYEQYF
>TRBD1|-|TRBV6-5|TRBJ2-1
TGTGCCAGCAGACTCGGACAGGGAGCCTTCAATGAGCAGTTCTTC
CASRLGQGAFNEQFF
>-|-|TRBV7-8|TRBJ2-3
TGTGCCAGCAGCTTAGCAGCGGAACTAGTGCCAGATACGCAGTATTTT
CASSLAAELVPDTQYF
>TRBD1|-|TRBV5-4|TRBJ1-2
TGTGCCAGCAGCCCCGACACTGACAGGGACTATGGCTACACCTTC
CASSPDTDRDYGYTF
>-|-|TRBV27|TRBJ2-1
TGTGCCAGCAGTTTAGGCGGGACGCGGCAGTTCTTC
CASSLGGTRQFF
>TRBD2|-|TRBV7-6|TRBJ2-3
TGTGCCAGCAGCCAGGGACTAGCGGGCACAGATACGCAGTATTTT
CASSQGLAGTDTQYF
>TRBD2|-|TRBV29-1|TRBJ2-5
TGCAGCGTTGAGGGTAGCGGGAGGGCGGGGGAGACCCAGTACTTC
CSVEGSGRAGETQYF
>-|-|TRBV7-8|TRBJ2-7
TGTGCCAGCAGCTTAGGGAACTCCTACGAGCAGTACTTC
CASSLGNSYEQYF
>TRBD1|-|TRBV13|TRBJ2-2
TGTGCCAGCAGCCGCGGACAGGGGGCGAACACCGGGGAGCTGTTTTTT
CASSRGQGANTGELFF
>-|-|TRBV7-2|TRBJ2-3
TGTGCCAGCAGCTTAGTCGAGGGAACCTTCACAGATACGCAGTATTTT
CASSLVEGTFTDTQYF
>TRBD2|-|TRBV5-8|TRBJ2-2
TGTGCCAGCAGCCCCAGAGATTGGCGGGAGGGCACCGGGGAGCTGTTTTTT
CASSPRDWREGTGELFF
>-|-|TRBV4-1|TRBJ1-1
TGCGCCAGCAGCCAAGAGGGGGTAGTCACTGAAGCTTTCTTT
CASSQEGVVTEAFF
>TRBD1|-|TRBV7-9|TRBJ1-2
TGTGCCAGCAGCCCAAGGGACAGAAGTGGCTACACCTTC
CASSPRDRSGYTF
>TRBD1|-|TRBV7-8|TRBJ2-1
TGTGCCAGCAGCTTCCCTCATACCCGGACAGGGGTTGACAATGAGCAGTTCTTC
CASSFPHTRTGVDNEQFF